This TCR beta chain was documented in a study of early T cells in non-severe SARS-CoV-2 infection. TCRdb recomputed calls from the 5' RACE reads with MiXCR, one row per CDR3 protein. The sample holds 60,000 or so distinct CDR3 sequences, approximately 12% seen once. What was sequenced was whole blood. The sequence was obtained from an adult who was a healthcare worker with PCR-confirmed SARS-CoV-2 infection or an uninfected control (not recorded which).

CDR3: CASNLRDIATGELFF. The CDR3 DNA follows: TGTGCCAGCAATCTCCGGGACATAGCCACCGGGGAGCTGTTTTTT. V usage is TRBV6-6 and J usage is TRBJ2-2, with D perhaps TRBD1 (6 bases). Germline lookup yields CDR1 MNHNY and CDR2 SVGAGI (reference sequence). This CDR3 spans 15 amino acids. Trimming pared 7 bases from V and 4 bases from J, leaving 16 bases between.